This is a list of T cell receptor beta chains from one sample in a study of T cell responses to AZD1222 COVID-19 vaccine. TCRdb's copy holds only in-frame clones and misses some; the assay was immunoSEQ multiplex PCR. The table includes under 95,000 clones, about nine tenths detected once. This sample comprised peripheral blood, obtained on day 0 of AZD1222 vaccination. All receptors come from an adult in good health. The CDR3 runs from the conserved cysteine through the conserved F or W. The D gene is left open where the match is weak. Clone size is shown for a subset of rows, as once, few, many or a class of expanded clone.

CDR3: CASSLDSGGGSYNEQFF; DNA: TGTGCCAGCAGCTTAGATAGTGGGGGTGGGTCCTACAATGAGCAGTTCTTC; V: TRBV11-3; D: NA; J: TRBJ2-1; size: NA
CDR3: CASSLPTVANYGYTF; DNA: TGTGCCAGCAGCTTGCCGACAGTAGCTAACTATGGCTACACCTTC; V: TRBV5-6; D: NA; J: TRBJ1-2; size: NA
CDR3: CASSIRRLDEQYF; DNA: TGTGCCAGTAGTATCCGGAGGCTAGACGAGCAGTACTTC; V: TRBV19; D: NA; J: TRBJ2-7; size: NA
CDR3: CASTLPGGRGNEQFF; DNA: TGTGCCAGCACCCTCCCGGGGGGGAGGGGCAATGAGCAGTTCTTC; V: TRBV7-9; D: TRBD2; J: TRBJ2-1; size: NA
CDR3: CAWSRRGRVTEAFF; DNA: TGTGCCTGGAGTAGACGAGGGAGAGTAACTGAAGCTTTCTTT; V: TRBV30; D: NA; J: TRBJ1-1; size: NA
CDR3: CASSPHPASEGSEQYF; DNA: TGTGCCAGCAGCCCGCACCCGGCTAGTGAAGGTAGCGAGCAGTACTTC; V: TRBV5-4; D: NA; J: TRBJ2-7; size: NA
CDR3: CSARDLSGAFF; DNA: TGCAGTGCTAGGGACCTTTCGGGAGCTTTCTTT; V: TRBV20-1; D: NA; J: TRBJ1-1; size: NA
CDR3: CAWRGVGETNEKLFF; DNA: TGTGCCTGGAGGGGGGTTGGGGAGACTAATGAAAAACTGTTTTTT; V: TRBV30; D: NA; J: TRBJ1-4; size: NA
CDR3: CASSLGGAKNIQYF; DNA: TGCGCCAGCAGCTTGGGAGGGGCCAAAAACATTCAGTACTTC; V: TRBV5-1; D: NA; J: TRBJ2-4; size: once
CDR3: CASSLGGIGEQYF; DNA: TGTGCCAGCAGTTTAGGAGGGATCGGCGAGCAGTACTTC; V: TRBV12-3/TRBV12-4; D: NA; J: TRBJ2-7; size: NA